A single sample gave rise to the 10 T cell receptor beta chains below, sequenced in a study of control samples from healthy donors and cancer patients. Generated by immunoSEQ multiplex PCR, the TCRdb table keeps only in-frame clones and is missing some. The sample records about 97,000 clones, 75% to 90% being singletons. Sequences were obtained from blood. These receptors came from a man younger than 45 in good health.

The chain has TRBV19 and TRBJ1-5, with TRBD1 identical over 7 bases. Per germline, CDR1 LNHDA and CDR2 SQIVND (reference sequence). Losses at the gene ends were 5 bases for V and 4 bases for J; bases not matched to a gene: 8. The CDR3 loop spans 15 amino acids. The CDR3 reads CASSRPGQRNQPQHF. Written as DNA, the CDR3 is TGTGCCAGTAGTCGACCGGGACAGAGAAATCAGCCCCAGCATTTT.

The rearrangement links TRBV27 to TRBJ2-7; 10 bases line up with TRBD2. Germline V gene sequence: CDR1 MNHEY, CDR2 SMNVEV (reference sequence). The CDR3 loop spans 15 amino acids. V was pared by 2 bases and J by 6 bases, with 7 bases of the junction left unmatched. CDR3 amino acids: CASSLRGTSVFEQYF. CDR3 sequence (DNA): TGTGCCAGCAGTTTACGAGGGACTAGCGTTTTCGAGCAGTACTTC.

V gene TRBV10-3 combines with J gene TRBJ1-5; 10 bases agree with TRBD1. This CDR3 comprises 14 residues. Germline CDR1 reads ENHRY; CDR2 reads SYGVKD. Trimming removed 6 bases from V and 7 bases from J; junction bases left unmatched: 6. The CDR3 loop is CAISLGTGEQPQHF. In nucleotides, the CDR3 is TGTGCCATCAGCCTCGGGACAGGGGAACAGCCCCAGCATTTT.

The V and J genes are TRBV5-5 and TRBJ2-5; D is perhaps TRBD1 (6 bases). The CDR3 runs to 15 residues. Deletions cut 2 bases from V and 5 bases from J, with 16 bases between. The V gene's germline CDR1 is SGHKS and CDR2 YYEKEE (reference sequence). The CDR3 protein is CASSFVRGLTETQYF. The CDR3 nucleotides are TGTGCCAGCAGCTTTGTCAGGGGATTAACGGAGACCCAGTACTTC. Based on the CDR3 plus reference TRBV5-5 and TRBJ2-5, the full variable domain is DAGVTQSPTHLIKTRGQQVTLRCSPISGHKSVSWYQQVLGQGPQFIFQYYEKEERGRGNFPDRFSARQFPNYSSELNVNALLLGDSALYLCASSFVRGLTETQYFGPGTRLLVL.

The chain recombines TRBV19 with TRBJ2-7, with 7 bases lining up with TRBD1. The CDR3 has 13 amino acids. With V trimmed by 0 bases and J by 4 bases, 0 bases remained unmatched. Germline loops: CDR1 LNHDA, CDR2 SQIVND (reference sequence). CDR3 amino acids: CASSIDRGYEQYF. The CDR3 bases are TGTGCCAGTAGTATAGACAGGGGGTACGAGCAGTACTTC.

The V and J genes are TRBV20-1 and TRBJ2-3; 8 bases match TRBD2. Trimming at V came to 3 bases and at J to 6 bases, leaving 8 bases not matched to a gene. The germline gives CDR1 DFQATT, CDR2 SNEGSKA (reference sequence). The CDR3 is made up of 14 amino acids. In DNA, the CDR3 is TGCAGTGCTAGTTGGCAGCGGGAGACGGATACGCAGTATTTT. It yields the protein CSASWQRETDTQYF.

The V call is TRBV7-7, the J call TRBJ2-5; TRBD2 agrees at 9 bases. This CDR3 is built from 15 residues. The germline V gene encodes CDR1 SSHAT and CDR2 FNYEAQ (reference sequence). The V gene end was trimmed by 5 bases and the J gene end by 5 bases; junction bases not matched to a gene: 9. The chain's CDR3 is CASSAAGGDRETQYF. CDR3 coding DNA: TGTGCCAGCAGCGCAGCGGGGGGCGACCGGGAGACCCAGTACTTC.

The chain combines TRBV7-6 with TRBJ2-7, with 10 bases aligning to TRBD2. Germline lookup yields CDR1 SGHVS and CDR2 FNYEAQ. The CDR3 runs to 15 residues. The ends lost 4 bases at V and 6 bases at J; junction bases unmatched: 9. The CDR3 reads CASSSSTSGQGEQYF. The CDR3, as DNA: TGTGCCAGCAGCTCTTCGACTAGCGGGCAAGGCGAGCAGTACTTC. Drawing the rest from reference TRBV7-6 and TRBJ2-7, the complete variable domain is GAGVSQSPRYKVTKRGQDVALRCDPISGHVSLYWYRQALGQGPEFLTYFNYEAQQDKSGLPNDRFSAERPEGSISTLTIQRTEQRDSAMYRCASSSSTSGQGEQYFGPGTRLTVT.

V usage is TRBV27 and J usage is TRBJ2-7, with D perhaps TRBD1 or TRBD2 (5 bases each). This CDR3 is built from 14 residues. Germline loops: CDR1 MNHEY, CDR2 SMNVEV (reference sequence). Trimming stripped 8 bases from V and 0 bases from J, with 14 bases between. For the CDR3, the DNA is TGTGCCAGCGGGTTAAAGGGGAGCTCCTACGAGCAGTACTTC. Translating gives CASGLKGSSYEQYF.

This clone has more than one count but fewer than ten. The CDR3 DNA is TGTGCCAGCAGTTTAAGGGAGGGCCGGGAAGATGAGCAGTTCTTC. This encodes CASSLREGREDEQFF. The chain has TRBV27 and TRBJ2-1, with TRBD2 matching 7 bases. The CDR3 extends over 15 amino acids. V shed 2 bases, J shed 8 bases, and the junction held 9 bases outside the gene matches. The germline V gene has CDR1 MNHEY and CDR2 SMNVEV (reference sequence).